These T cell receptor beta chains were read from a single sample in a study of CD8 T cells in Susac syndrome. TCRdb reanalysed the immunoSEQ multiplex PCR reads using MiXCR and keeps one entry per CDR3 protein. The table lists around 220,000 distinct CDR3 sequences, about 94% of them singletons. The sequenced sample consisted of CD8+ T cells from PBMCs. The receptors were gathered from a human donor with multiple sclerosis. Both conserved end residues are part of each CDR3. The D gene is left open where the match is weak. A row's size may be missing; if present it is once, few, many or a size class.

TRBD2 TRBJ2-5 - TRBV7-7 CASSHNGGLDLTETQYF TGTGCTAGCAGCCACAACGGAGGACTAGATCTTACAGAGACCCAGTACTTC
TRBD2 TRBJ2-7 - TRBV7-9 CASSSALAASIYEQYF TGTGCCAGCAGCAGTGCTCTAGCGGCCTCGATCTACGAGCAGTACTTC
- TRBJ2-1 - TRBV6-5 CASSYAGEQFF TGTGCCAGCAGTTACGCAGGCGAGCAGTTCTTC
- TRBJ2-1 - TRBV30 CAWRQSSYNEQFF TGTGCCTGGAGACAAAGCTCCTACAATGAGCAGTTCTTC
- TRBJ2-4 - TRBV4-3 CASSQDRQGRNIQYF TGCGCCAGCAGCCAAGATAGGCAGGGAAGGAACATTCAGTACTTC
TRBD1 TRBJ2-2 - TRBV5-1 CASSRPGTDTGELFF TGCGCCAGCAGCCGTCCCGGGACAGACACCGGGGAGCTGTTTTTT
- TRBJ1-5 - TRBV4-3 CASSQDVYRVGSNQPQHF TGCGCCAGCAGCCAAGATGTATACAGGGTGGGTAGCAATCAGCCCCAGCATTTT
TRBD1 TRBJ2-7 - TRBV5-1 CASSLPRDRGKQYF TGCGCCAGCAGCCTCCCCCGGGACAGGGGAAAGCAGTACTTC
- TRBJ1-1 once TRBV20-1 CSAQQAEAFF TGCAGTGCTCAGCAGGCTGAAGCTTTCTTT
TRBD1 TRBJ2-6 - TRBV11-3 CASSPRQGHSTGANVLTF TGTGCCAGCAGCCCCCGACAGGGGCACTCTACTGGGGCCAACGTCCTGACTTTC
- TRBJ2-3 - TRBV7-9 CASSYNFEGDTQYF TGTGCCAGCAGCTATAACTTCGAGGGAGATACGCAGTATTTT
- TRBJ2-1 - TRBV4-1 CASSFSMGSSEQFF TGCGCCAGCAGCTTCTCCATGGGCTCCTCTGAGCAGTTCTTC
TRBD1 TRBJ1-5 - TRBV7-9 CASSPRDRADQPQHF TGTGCCAGCAGCCCCCGGGACAGGGCCGATCAGCCCCAGCATTTT
- TRBJ2-2 - TRBV30 CAWGTRELFF TGTGCCTGGGGGACCCGCGAGCTGTTTTTT
- TRBJ2-7 once TRBV6-9 CASSYSSGRPYEQYF TGTGCCAGCAGTTATTCGTCCGGCAGACCCTACGAGCAGTACTTC
- TRBJ1-2 - TRBV12-3/TRBV12-4 CAILGGGGYGYTF TGTGCCATCCTGGGAGGGGGTGGCTATGGCTACACCTTC
TRBD1 TRBJ2-7 - TRBV11-3 CASSFTGTGVEQYF TGTGCCAGCAGCTTTACCGGGACAGGGGTCGAGCAGTACTTC
TRBD1 TRBJ1-2 - TRBV6-2/TRBV6-3 CASQSTGLGYGYTF TGTGCCAGTCAATCGACAGGGCTCGGCTATGGCTACACCTTC
TRBD2 TRBJ2-7 few TRBV12-5 CASGLTILTSGASYEQYF TGTGCTAGTGGTTTGACCATCTTGACTAGCGGGGCCTCCTACGAGCAGTACTTC
TRBD1 TRBJ2-7 - TRBV12-3/TRBV12-4 CASRDSNSYEQYF TGTGCCAGCCGGGACAGTAACTCCTACGAGCAGTACTTC
- TRBJ1-4 - TRBV7-9 CASGPNLGALGEKLFF TGTGCCAGCGGACCAAATCTCGGGGCACTGGGGGAAAAACTGTTTTTT
TRBD2 TRBJ2-1 - TRBV27 CASGLAESNEQFF TGTGCCAGCGGACTAGCGGAGTCCAATGAGCAGTTCTTC
TRBD2 TRBJ2-2 - TRBV19 CASSIIQAGGNTGELFF TGTGCCAGTAGTATAATACAGGCGGGAGGGAACACCGGGGAGCTGTTTTTT
TRBD2 TRBJ2-1 - TRBV4-1 CASSQESGRGENEQFF TGCGCCAGCAGCCAAGAAAGCGGGAGAGGCGAAAATGAGCAGTTCTTC
TRBD1 TRBJ2-7 - TRBV20-1 CSARDRDLYEQYF TGCAGTGCTCGCGACAGGGACCTGTACGAGCAGTACTTC
- TRBJ2-2 - TRBV4-3 CASSQGPGISAGELFF TGCGCCAGCAGCCAAGGCCCCGGAATCTCGGCCGGGGAGCTGTTTTTT
- TRBJ2-5 once TRBV6-6 CASSYSYLMGETQYF TGTGCCAGCAGTTACTCCTACCTGATGGGAGAGACCCAGTACTTC
TRBD2 TRBJ2-7 few TRBV5-1 CASSLRLAGDYEQYF TGCGCCAGCAGCTTGCGTCTAGCGGGAGACTACGAGCAGTACTTC
- TRBJ1-2 - TRBV2 CASISHPTYGYTF TGTGCCAGCATTTCGCATCCGACCTATGGCTACACCTTC
- TRBJ1-5 - TRBV12-3/TRBV12-4 CASSFGGGLGQPQHF TGTGCCAGCAGTTTCGGGGGAGGCCTCGGCCAGCCCCAGCATTTT
- TRBJ2-5 - TRBV9 CASSAADGIFQETQYF TGTGCCAGCAGCGCCGCGGACGGGATATTCCAAGAGACCCAGTACTTC
TRBD1 TRBJ1-5 - TRBV16 CASSSNTGGLQPQHF TGTGCCAGCAGCTCAAATACAGGGGGCTTACAGCCCCAGCATTTT
TRBD1 TRBJ1-2 - TRBV5-6 CASSPGQVGYTF TGTGCCAGCAGCCCGGGACAGGTTGGCTACACCTTC
- TRBJ2-2 once TRBV29-1 CSVESFGELFF TGCAGCGTTGAAAGCTTCGGGGAGCTGTTTTTT
- TRBJ2-5 - TRBV27 CASSLSVASALPGAQYF TGTGCCAGCAGTTTAAGTGTTGCTAGCGCTCTCCCGGGGGCCCAGTACTTC
- TRBJ1-2 once TRBV7-9 CASSLQLKEGDYGYTF TGTGCCAGCAGCTTACAACTCAAAGAAGGTGACTATGGCTACACCTTC
- TRBJ1-1 - TRBV2 CASSERAHTEAFF TGTGCCAGCAGTGAGAGGGCTCACACTGAAGCTTTCTTT
- TRBJ1-1 - TRBV12-3/TRBV12-4 CASRPTPNTEAFF TGTGCCAGCAGGCCCACACCGAACACTGAAGCTTTCTTT
- TRBJ2-2 - TRBV3-1 CASSPMAGDTGELFF TGTGCCAGCAGCCCTATGGCCGGGGACACCGGGGAGCTGTTTTTT
- TRBJ2-1 - TRBV6-5 CASSYSRLTENYNEQFF TGTGCCAGCAGTTACTCCAGACTGACAGAGAACTACAATGAGCAGTTCTTC
TRBD2 TRBJ2-1 once TRBV29-1 CSVGLAIYNEQFF TGCAGCGTCGGACTAGCTATATACAATGAGCAGTTCTTC
- TRBJ1-1 - TRBV7-8 CASNPRAQANTEAFF TGTGCCAGCAACCCCCGAGCACAAGCGAACACTGAAGCTTTCTTT
TRBD2 TRBJ2-3 - TRBV19 CASSATSGYTDTQYF TGTGCCAGTAGTGCCACTAGCGGGTACACAGATACGCAGTATTTT
- TRBJ2-2 - TRBV12-3/TRBV12-4 CASILAGELFF TGTGCCAGCATACTGGCCGGGGAGCTGTTTTTT
- TRBJ2-7 - TRBV27 CASSLSMDGTYEQYF TGTGCCAGCAGCCTATCTATGGACGGTACTTACGAGCAGTACTTC
- TRBJ2-7 - TRBV21-1 CASSRLTVTTGSRAGYEQYF TGTGCCAGCAGCAGGCTAACCGTAACGACAGGGTCAAGGGCGGGCTACGAGCAGTACTTC
TRBD2 TRBJ2-7 - TRBV7-3 CASSSKTPSGGSYEQYF TGTGCCAGCAGCTCTAAAACTCCTAGCGGGGGATCCTACGAGCAGTACTTC
- TRBJ2-5 - TRBV14 CASSQPILGRETQYF TGTGCCAGCAGCCAACCTATCCTAGGGAGAGAGACCCAGTACTTC
- TRBJ1-2 - TRBV29-1 CSVPDLLGDLYGYTF TGCAGCGTCCCCGACCTATTAGGGGATCTCTATGGCTACACCTTC
TRBD2 TRBJ2-3 - TRBV2 CASPTREIVDTQYF TGTGCCAGCCCTACGCGGGAGATAGTAGATACGCAGTATTTT
TRBD2 TRBJ2-1 - TRBV19 CASSIGAGGSYNEQFF TGTGCCAGTAGTATCGGCGCGGGAGGGTCGTACAATGAGCAGTTCTTC
- TRBJ2-1 - TRBV5-1 CVSSLAGGPYNEQFF TGCGTCAGCAGCTTGGCCGGGGGGCCTTACAATGAGCAGTTCTTC
- TRBJ1-5 - TRBV24-1 CATSDDVPKDWHF TGTGCCACCAGTGATGATGTCCCGAAGGACTGGCATTTT
TRBD2 TRBJ2-7 few TRBV27 CASSSIAGGKPPAYEQYF TGTGCCAGCAGTTCGATAGCGGGAGGGAAACCCCCCGCCTACGAGCAGTACTTC
- TRBJ2-3 - TRBV12-3/TRBV12-4 CASSFDRVWTDTQYF TGTGCCAGCAGTTTCGACCGGGTTTGGACAGATACGCAGTATTTT
TRBD1 TRBJ2-6 once TRBV7-9 CASSLLQGAGANVLTF TGTGCCAGCAGCCTTCTACAGGGGGCTGGGGCCAACGTCCTGACTTTC